The 21 T cell receptor beta chains listed next were all sequenced from one sample in a study of shared clonotypes between healthy human individuals. Only CD45RO-negative cells positively selected for CCR7 counted as naive CD8 cells, so terminally differentiated effector memory CD45RA+ cells were excluded. TCRdb keeps only in-frame clones here, not all; method: immunoSEQ multiplex PCR. The sample has hundreds of thousands of clones, 90% to 95% seen once. Sequenced material: naive CD8+ T cells sorted from blood. The receptor source for this set is a woman between 25 and 40 years old in good health.

This clone was observed a single time. This chain links TRBV19 with TRBJ1-5; TRBD1 agrees at 9 bases. The CDR3 consists of 16 residues. After removal of 8 bases from V and 3 bases from J, the junction contained 11 bases not matched to a gene. Germline CDR1 and CDR2: LNHDA and SQIVND (reference sequence). In nucleotides, the CDR3 is TGTGCCAGTGGAACGACAGGGGGACTACTCAATCAGCCCCAGCATTTT. It codes for CASGTTGGLLNQPQHF. Looking up the rest from reference TRBV19 and TRBJ1-5 gives the full variable domain: DGGITQSPKYLFRKEGQNVTLSCEQNLNHDAMYWYRQDPGQGLRLIYYSQIVNDFQKGDIAEGYSVSREKKESFPLTVTSAQKNPTAFYLCASGTTGGLLNQPQHFGDGTRLSIL.

The CDR3 DNA reads as TGTGCCAGCAGCTTAGGGGCAGGGCGCGAGCAGTACTTC. This codes for CASSLGAGREQYF. The chain links TRBV5-4 to TRBJ2-7, with D possibly being TRBD1 (5 bases). Trimming removed 2 bases at V and 6 bases at J, with 12 bases between. The length of the CDR3 is 13 residues. Germline V gene data show CDR1 as SGHNT and CDR2 as YYREEE (reference sequence).

V is TRBV4-1 and J is TRBJ2-7; possibly TRBD1 for D (6 bases). V was trimmed by 4 bases and J by 5 bases, leaving 21 bases between them. The CDR3 runs 16 residues. Germline CDR1 is MGHRA and CDR2 is YSYEKL. Here the CDR3 reads CASSLTPGHNLDEQYF. CDR3 coding DNA: TGCGCCAGCAGCCTAACGCCGGGACACAATCTCGACGAGCAGTACTTC.

This clone was observed a single time. The chain has TRBV28 and TRBJ1-6; D might be TRBD1 (5 bases). Germline V gives CDR1 MDHEN, CDR2 SYDVKM. This CDR3 is 16 amino acids long. The V end was cut by 6 bases, the J end by 8 bases, with 20 bases between. CDR3 coding DNA: TGTGCCAGCAGATTCCCGGCGGGGGGGGTGCATTCACCCCTCCACTTT. Translation gives CASRFPAGGVHSPLHF. The entire variable domain, with the rest obtained from reference TRBV28 and TRBJ1-6, is as follows: DVKVTQSSRYLVKRTGEKVFLECVQDMDHENMFWYRQDPGLGLRLIYFSYDVKMKEKGDIPEGYSVSREKKERFSLILESASTNQTSMYLCASRFPAGGVHSPLHFGNGTRLTVT.

The chain joins TRBV2 to TRBJ2-1; D possibly matches TRBD1 or TRBD2 (6 bases each). There are 12 residues in the CDR3. The V and J ends lost 6 bases and 9 bases respectively, with 12 bases between them. Germline V gene lookup returns CDR1 SNHLY and CDR2 FYNNEI. This CDR3 is CASSGGGPEQFF. Written as DNA, the CDR3 is TGTGCCAGCAGCGGAGGGGGGCCTGAGCAGTTCTTC.

J is TRBJ2-1 and V is TRBV2; D might be TRBD1 (5 bases). This CDR3 contains 14 residues. The ends were cut back, 3 bases at V and 5 bases at J, with 11 bases in the middle. Germline loops: CDR1 SNHLY, CDR2 FYNNEI. For the CDR3, the DNA is TGTGCCAGCAGTGATGAGGCAGGGAACAATGAGCAGTTCTTC. This encodes CASSDEAGNNEQFF. Supplemented by reference TRBV2 and TRBJ2-1, the full variable domain reads EPEVTQTPSHQVTQMGQEVILRCVPISNHLYFYWYRQILGQKVEFLVSFYNNEISEKSEIFDDQFSVERPDGSNFTLKIRSTKLEDSAMYFCASSDEAGNNEQFFGPGTRLTVL.

The V and J genes are TRBV9 and TRBJ2-7; D assignment may be TRBD1 or TRBD2 (6 bases each). The CDR3 consists of 16 residues. V was clipped by 0 bases and J by 0 bases, with 13 bases between them. Germline V gene lookup returns CDR1 SGDLS and CDR2 YYNGEE. The CDR3 is CASSVGGGSLSYEQYF. The CDR3 DNA reads as TGTGCCAGCAGCGTAGGAGGGGGGAGCCTCTCCTACGAGCAGTACTTC.

This clone has only one observation. This rearrangement joins TRBV27 to TRBJ1-3, with 7 bases lining up with TRBD1. CDR1 is MNHEY and CDR2 is SMNVEV in the germline V gene (reference sequence). The V segment lost 5 bases and the J segment 4 bases; nucleotides outside the gene matches: 5. The CDR3 extends over 14 amino acids. The CDR3: CASSQTGAGNTIYF. CDR3 DNA sequence: TGTGCCAGCAGTCAAACAGGGGCGGGAAACACCATATATTTT.

The gene calls are TRBV4-2 and TRBJ2-7; 7 positions match TRBD2. J was trimmed by 6 bases and V by 4 bases; bases with no gene match: 15. The germline V gene encodes CDR1 LGHNA and CDR2 YNFKEQ. This CDR3 is 16 amino acids long. The CDR3 sequence is CASSLTMAGAAIEQYF. For the CDR3, the DNA is TGTGCCAGCAGCCTAACGATGGCGGGAGCGGCCATCGAGCAGTACTTC.

V is TRBV13 and J is TRBJ2-3; 11 nucleotides match TRBD2. This CDR3 is 17 amino acids long. The germline V gene encodes CDR1 PRHDT and CDR2 FYEKMQ (reference sequence). The V and J ends lost 5 bases and 5 bases, in that order; junction bases with no gene match: 12. The CDR3 sequence: CASSTVNSGRDEDTQYF. The CDR3 DNA reads TGTGCCAGCAGCACAGTTAATAGCGGGAGGGACGAAGATACGCAGTATTTT.

The CDR3 protein is CAWSVLGGPNEKLFF. The CDR3 DNA reads as TGTGCCTGGAGTGTACTCGGGGGGCCAAATGAAAAACTGTTTTTT. The chain employs TRBV30 and TRBJ1-4; D perhaps matches TRBD1 (6 bases). Trimming pared 0 bases from V and 5 bases from J, leaving 13 bases between. Germline V gene lookup returns CDR1 GTSNPN and CDR2 SVGIG (reference sequence). This CDR3 has 15 residues.

The rearrangement links TRBV6-6 to TRBJ2-7, with 10 bases that match TRBD2. The CDR3 consists of 14 residues. Germline-derived CDR1 and CDR2 are MNHNY and SVGAGI (reference sequence). The V segment lost 5 bases and the J segment 4 bases; nucleotides outside the gene matches: 5. The CDR3 nucleotides are TGTGCCAGCAGTGACAGCGGGAGGGCTTACGAGCAGTACTTC. It yields the protein CASSDSGRAYEQYF.

This chain uses TRBV6-5 with TRBJ2-7; D remains unclear. In germline, CDR1 is MNHEY, CDR2 SVGAGI. Trimming shortened V by 0 bases and J by 6 bases, and 6 bases separated the two germline ends. The CDR3 sequence is 12 residues long. CDR3 in amino acids: CASSYSLREQYF. The CDR3 nucleotides are TGTGCCAGCAGTTACTCGTTGCGCGAGCAGTACTTC.

J is TRBJ1-5 and V is TRBV28, with TRBD1 matching over 10 bases. Germline CDR1 reads MDHEN; CDR2 reads SYDVKM. The V gene end was trimmed by 4 bases and the J gene end by 6 bases; junction bases not matched to a gene: 6. This CDR3 has 15 amino acids. The CDR3 region is CASSSDRGVGQPQHF. CDR3 DNA: TGTGCCAGCAGTTCGGACAGGGGGGTCGGTCAGCCCCAGCATTTT.

The chain carries TRBV4-2 and TRBJ2-7; D is ambiguous. V lost 5 bases to trimming and J lost 2 bases, with 19 bases between them. This CDR3 is 16 amino acids long. Germline lookup yields CDR1 LGHNA and CDR2 YNFKEQ. Here the CDR3 DNA reads TGTGCCAGCAGCTTGGTTGGTAGCAGAAGCCCCTACGAGCAGTACTTC. This sequence encodes CASSLVGSRSPYEQYF.

This sequence joins TRBV5-4 and TRBJ2-2, with a weak D call TRBD2 (6 bases). The CDR3 sequence is 15 residues long. The germline V and J ends were trimmed by 2 bases and 5 bases, with 13 bases remaining between them. CDR1 is SGHNT, CDR2 YYREEE, per germline (reference sequence). DNA for the CDR3: TGTGCCAGCAGCTTCCCAGCGGGCGATACCGGGGAGCTGTTTTTT. Protein: CASSFPAGDTGELFF. The entire variable domain, with the rest obtained from reference TRBV5-4 and TRBJ2-2, is as follows: ETGVTQSPTHLIKTRGQQVTLRCSSQSGHNTVSWYQQALGQGPQFIFQYYREEENGRGNFPPRFSGLQFPNYSSELNVNALELDDSALYLCASSFPAGDTGELFFGEGSRLTVL.

With respect to this clone: The identical CDR3 is also encoded by other nucleotide sequences in the sample. This chain connects TRBV27 to TRBJ2-7; D is unresolved. V lost 8 bases, J lost 4 bases, and 3 bases lay in between. Germline V gene sequence: CDR1 MNHEY, CDR2 SMNVEV (reference sequence). This CDR3 spans 9 amino acids. The DNA for the CDR3 is TGTGCCAGCGGTTACGAGCAGTACTTC. This sequence encodes CASGYEQYF.

V gene TRBV4-1 combines with J gene TRBJ2-7; D gene ambiguous. V was shortened by 3 bases and J by 2 bases, with 14 bases between the two germline ends. From germline, CDR1 is MGHRA and CDR2 YSYEKL. The CDR3 has 15 amino acids. CDR3 coding DNA: TGCGCCAGCAGCCAGATATTCGCCCTGGCCTACGAGCAGTACTTC. It codes for CASSQIFALAYEQYF.

J is TRBJ2-4 and V is TRBV7-2; TRBD1 matches at 9 bases. Germline CDR1 and CDR2: SGHTA and FQGNSA. CDR3 length: 15 residues. The V and J ends lost 5 bases and 13 bases, in that order; junction bases with no gene match: 15. CDR3 sequence (DNA): TGTGCCAGCAGCGACAATCCGGGACAGGGTCGGACACAGTACTTC. Protein product: CASSDNPGQGRTQYF.

This chain connects TRBV5-1 to TRBJ1-1, with D hard to call. This CDR3 has 14 residues. Germline CDR1 is SGHRS and CDR2 is YFSETQ. V dropped 0 bases and J dropped 3 bases, with 9 bases sitting between them. In DNA form, the CDR3 reads TGCGCCAGCAGCTTGGCCGAGGCGGACACTGAAGCTTTCTTT. It yields the protein CASSLAEADTEAFF.

The chain has TRBV2 and TRBJ2-1; 10 bases match TRBD2. This CDR3 contains 16 residues. CDR1 SNHLY and CDR2 FYNNEI come from the germline V gene. The V gene end was trimmed by 5 bases and the J gene end by 5 bases; junction bases not matched to a gene: 9. The CDR3 DNA reads TGTGCCAGCAGTCCCCGGGCTAGCGGGAGCCACAATGAGCAGTTCTTC. Amino acids: CASSPRASGSHNEQFF. Together with reference TRBV2 and TRBJ2-1, the CDR3 gives the full variable domain: EPEVTQTPSHQVTQMGQEVILRCVPISNHLYFYWYRQILGQKVEFLVSFYNNEISEKSEIFDDQFSVERPDGSNFTLKIRSTKLEDSAMYFCASSPRASGSHNEQFFGPGTRLTVL.